This T cell receptor beta chain originates from a study of blood T cells in healthy people across ages. The authors drew 8.5 to 10 milliliters of peripheral blood from each donor. A few counts support this clonotype. Its antigen is currently unknown. General study findings and limits: TCR beta diversity tracked closely with naive T cell percentage. Expanded clonotype changes were possibly confounded by unknown donor CMV status.

Unmatched junction bases numbered 7, after V lost 6 bases and J lost 6 bases. Looked up from germline, CDR1 is SGDLS and CDR2 is YYNGEE. The CDR3 contains 14 residues. Together with a sample-barcoded 5' primer, a J-beta primer mix was included in a second PCR lasting about 7 to 12 cycles. TCRdb reprocessed the 5' RACE reads via MiXCR and lists one record per CDR3 protein. Of about 1.6 million distinct CDR3 sequences listed, around 36% are singletons. The chain combines TRBV9 with TRBJ2-1; 9 bases are shared with TRBD1. The receptor comes from a woman in her twenties or thirties in good health. The specimen sequenced was blood. The CDR3: CASKGGQGGNEQFF. The CDR3 DNA reads as TGTGCCAGCAAGGGGGGACAGGGCGGCAATGAGCAGTTCTTC.